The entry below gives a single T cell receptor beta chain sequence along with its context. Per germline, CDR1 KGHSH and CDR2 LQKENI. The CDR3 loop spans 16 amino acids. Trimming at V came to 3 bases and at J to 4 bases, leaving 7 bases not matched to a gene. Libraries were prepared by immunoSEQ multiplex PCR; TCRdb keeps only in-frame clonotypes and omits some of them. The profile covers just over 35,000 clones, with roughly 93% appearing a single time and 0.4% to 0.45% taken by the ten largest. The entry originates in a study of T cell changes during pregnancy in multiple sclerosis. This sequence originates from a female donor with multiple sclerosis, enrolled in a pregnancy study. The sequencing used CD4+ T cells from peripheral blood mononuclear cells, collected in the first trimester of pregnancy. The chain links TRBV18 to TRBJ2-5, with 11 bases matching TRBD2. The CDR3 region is CASSPWTSGSRETQYF. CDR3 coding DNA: TGTGCCAGCTCACCCTGGACTAGCGGGTCCCGAGAGACCCAGTACTTC.